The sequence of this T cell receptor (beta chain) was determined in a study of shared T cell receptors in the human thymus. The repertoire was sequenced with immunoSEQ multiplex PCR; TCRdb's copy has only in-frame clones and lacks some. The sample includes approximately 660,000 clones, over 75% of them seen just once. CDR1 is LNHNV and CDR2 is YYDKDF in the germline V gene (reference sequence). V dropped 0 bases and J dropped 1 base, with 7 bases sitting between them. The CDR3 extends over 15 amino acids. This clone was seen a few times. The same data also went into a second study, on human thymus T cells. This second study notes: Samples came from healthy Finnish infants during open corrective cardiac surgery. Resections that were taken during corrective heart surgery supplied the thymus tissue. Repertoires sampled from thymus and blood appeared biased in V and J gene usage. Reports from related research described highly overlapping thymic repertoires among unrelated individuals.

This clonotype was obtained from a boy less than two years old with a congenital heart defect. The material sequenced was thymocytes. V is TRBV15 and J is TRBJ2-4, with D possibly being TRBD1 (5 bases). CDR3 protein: CATSREGAAKNIQYF. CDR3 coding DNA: TGTGCCACCAGCAGAGAAGGGGCGGCCAAAAACATTCAGTACTTC.